The T cell receptor beta chain under discussion was sequenced for a study of CD4 T cells in relation to SARS-CoV-2 and coronaviruses. For the study at large: PBMCs were cultured with antigen for roughly 10 days before TCR beta sequencing. Negative control cultures got HIV-1 Nef peptides or no peptide. General study findings and limits: The cross-reactivity analysis covered only spike protein, not other viral proteins.

The V end was cut by 5 bases, the J end by 8 bases, with 15 bases between. This CDR3 is built from 14 residues. The germline V gene encodes CDR1 MNHEY and CDR2 SMNVEV (reference sequence). Repertoires were generated with immunoSEQ multiplex PCR, while TCRdb's copy carries only in-frame clones and drops some. The sample records 31,000 or so clones, 72% being singletons. About this clone itself: As yet, its antigen is unknown.

CD4+ T cells from unexposed donors were obtained before the COVID-19 pandemic (2011-2018). After about 10 days of culture, CD4+ T cells were isolated. Testing used SARS-CoV-2 S/N and four cold-coronavirus spikes on unexposed-donor CD4+ T cells, cells permitting. This receptor was obtained from a human donor in good health. The specimen was CD4+ T cells from PBMCs, cultured in vitro. V usage is TRBV27 and J usage is TRBJ1-4, with D unclear. The CDR3 spells CASSPLAVSEKLFF. The CDR3 nucleotides read TGTGCCAGCAGTCCCCTCGCAGTATCGGAAAAACTGTTTTTT.